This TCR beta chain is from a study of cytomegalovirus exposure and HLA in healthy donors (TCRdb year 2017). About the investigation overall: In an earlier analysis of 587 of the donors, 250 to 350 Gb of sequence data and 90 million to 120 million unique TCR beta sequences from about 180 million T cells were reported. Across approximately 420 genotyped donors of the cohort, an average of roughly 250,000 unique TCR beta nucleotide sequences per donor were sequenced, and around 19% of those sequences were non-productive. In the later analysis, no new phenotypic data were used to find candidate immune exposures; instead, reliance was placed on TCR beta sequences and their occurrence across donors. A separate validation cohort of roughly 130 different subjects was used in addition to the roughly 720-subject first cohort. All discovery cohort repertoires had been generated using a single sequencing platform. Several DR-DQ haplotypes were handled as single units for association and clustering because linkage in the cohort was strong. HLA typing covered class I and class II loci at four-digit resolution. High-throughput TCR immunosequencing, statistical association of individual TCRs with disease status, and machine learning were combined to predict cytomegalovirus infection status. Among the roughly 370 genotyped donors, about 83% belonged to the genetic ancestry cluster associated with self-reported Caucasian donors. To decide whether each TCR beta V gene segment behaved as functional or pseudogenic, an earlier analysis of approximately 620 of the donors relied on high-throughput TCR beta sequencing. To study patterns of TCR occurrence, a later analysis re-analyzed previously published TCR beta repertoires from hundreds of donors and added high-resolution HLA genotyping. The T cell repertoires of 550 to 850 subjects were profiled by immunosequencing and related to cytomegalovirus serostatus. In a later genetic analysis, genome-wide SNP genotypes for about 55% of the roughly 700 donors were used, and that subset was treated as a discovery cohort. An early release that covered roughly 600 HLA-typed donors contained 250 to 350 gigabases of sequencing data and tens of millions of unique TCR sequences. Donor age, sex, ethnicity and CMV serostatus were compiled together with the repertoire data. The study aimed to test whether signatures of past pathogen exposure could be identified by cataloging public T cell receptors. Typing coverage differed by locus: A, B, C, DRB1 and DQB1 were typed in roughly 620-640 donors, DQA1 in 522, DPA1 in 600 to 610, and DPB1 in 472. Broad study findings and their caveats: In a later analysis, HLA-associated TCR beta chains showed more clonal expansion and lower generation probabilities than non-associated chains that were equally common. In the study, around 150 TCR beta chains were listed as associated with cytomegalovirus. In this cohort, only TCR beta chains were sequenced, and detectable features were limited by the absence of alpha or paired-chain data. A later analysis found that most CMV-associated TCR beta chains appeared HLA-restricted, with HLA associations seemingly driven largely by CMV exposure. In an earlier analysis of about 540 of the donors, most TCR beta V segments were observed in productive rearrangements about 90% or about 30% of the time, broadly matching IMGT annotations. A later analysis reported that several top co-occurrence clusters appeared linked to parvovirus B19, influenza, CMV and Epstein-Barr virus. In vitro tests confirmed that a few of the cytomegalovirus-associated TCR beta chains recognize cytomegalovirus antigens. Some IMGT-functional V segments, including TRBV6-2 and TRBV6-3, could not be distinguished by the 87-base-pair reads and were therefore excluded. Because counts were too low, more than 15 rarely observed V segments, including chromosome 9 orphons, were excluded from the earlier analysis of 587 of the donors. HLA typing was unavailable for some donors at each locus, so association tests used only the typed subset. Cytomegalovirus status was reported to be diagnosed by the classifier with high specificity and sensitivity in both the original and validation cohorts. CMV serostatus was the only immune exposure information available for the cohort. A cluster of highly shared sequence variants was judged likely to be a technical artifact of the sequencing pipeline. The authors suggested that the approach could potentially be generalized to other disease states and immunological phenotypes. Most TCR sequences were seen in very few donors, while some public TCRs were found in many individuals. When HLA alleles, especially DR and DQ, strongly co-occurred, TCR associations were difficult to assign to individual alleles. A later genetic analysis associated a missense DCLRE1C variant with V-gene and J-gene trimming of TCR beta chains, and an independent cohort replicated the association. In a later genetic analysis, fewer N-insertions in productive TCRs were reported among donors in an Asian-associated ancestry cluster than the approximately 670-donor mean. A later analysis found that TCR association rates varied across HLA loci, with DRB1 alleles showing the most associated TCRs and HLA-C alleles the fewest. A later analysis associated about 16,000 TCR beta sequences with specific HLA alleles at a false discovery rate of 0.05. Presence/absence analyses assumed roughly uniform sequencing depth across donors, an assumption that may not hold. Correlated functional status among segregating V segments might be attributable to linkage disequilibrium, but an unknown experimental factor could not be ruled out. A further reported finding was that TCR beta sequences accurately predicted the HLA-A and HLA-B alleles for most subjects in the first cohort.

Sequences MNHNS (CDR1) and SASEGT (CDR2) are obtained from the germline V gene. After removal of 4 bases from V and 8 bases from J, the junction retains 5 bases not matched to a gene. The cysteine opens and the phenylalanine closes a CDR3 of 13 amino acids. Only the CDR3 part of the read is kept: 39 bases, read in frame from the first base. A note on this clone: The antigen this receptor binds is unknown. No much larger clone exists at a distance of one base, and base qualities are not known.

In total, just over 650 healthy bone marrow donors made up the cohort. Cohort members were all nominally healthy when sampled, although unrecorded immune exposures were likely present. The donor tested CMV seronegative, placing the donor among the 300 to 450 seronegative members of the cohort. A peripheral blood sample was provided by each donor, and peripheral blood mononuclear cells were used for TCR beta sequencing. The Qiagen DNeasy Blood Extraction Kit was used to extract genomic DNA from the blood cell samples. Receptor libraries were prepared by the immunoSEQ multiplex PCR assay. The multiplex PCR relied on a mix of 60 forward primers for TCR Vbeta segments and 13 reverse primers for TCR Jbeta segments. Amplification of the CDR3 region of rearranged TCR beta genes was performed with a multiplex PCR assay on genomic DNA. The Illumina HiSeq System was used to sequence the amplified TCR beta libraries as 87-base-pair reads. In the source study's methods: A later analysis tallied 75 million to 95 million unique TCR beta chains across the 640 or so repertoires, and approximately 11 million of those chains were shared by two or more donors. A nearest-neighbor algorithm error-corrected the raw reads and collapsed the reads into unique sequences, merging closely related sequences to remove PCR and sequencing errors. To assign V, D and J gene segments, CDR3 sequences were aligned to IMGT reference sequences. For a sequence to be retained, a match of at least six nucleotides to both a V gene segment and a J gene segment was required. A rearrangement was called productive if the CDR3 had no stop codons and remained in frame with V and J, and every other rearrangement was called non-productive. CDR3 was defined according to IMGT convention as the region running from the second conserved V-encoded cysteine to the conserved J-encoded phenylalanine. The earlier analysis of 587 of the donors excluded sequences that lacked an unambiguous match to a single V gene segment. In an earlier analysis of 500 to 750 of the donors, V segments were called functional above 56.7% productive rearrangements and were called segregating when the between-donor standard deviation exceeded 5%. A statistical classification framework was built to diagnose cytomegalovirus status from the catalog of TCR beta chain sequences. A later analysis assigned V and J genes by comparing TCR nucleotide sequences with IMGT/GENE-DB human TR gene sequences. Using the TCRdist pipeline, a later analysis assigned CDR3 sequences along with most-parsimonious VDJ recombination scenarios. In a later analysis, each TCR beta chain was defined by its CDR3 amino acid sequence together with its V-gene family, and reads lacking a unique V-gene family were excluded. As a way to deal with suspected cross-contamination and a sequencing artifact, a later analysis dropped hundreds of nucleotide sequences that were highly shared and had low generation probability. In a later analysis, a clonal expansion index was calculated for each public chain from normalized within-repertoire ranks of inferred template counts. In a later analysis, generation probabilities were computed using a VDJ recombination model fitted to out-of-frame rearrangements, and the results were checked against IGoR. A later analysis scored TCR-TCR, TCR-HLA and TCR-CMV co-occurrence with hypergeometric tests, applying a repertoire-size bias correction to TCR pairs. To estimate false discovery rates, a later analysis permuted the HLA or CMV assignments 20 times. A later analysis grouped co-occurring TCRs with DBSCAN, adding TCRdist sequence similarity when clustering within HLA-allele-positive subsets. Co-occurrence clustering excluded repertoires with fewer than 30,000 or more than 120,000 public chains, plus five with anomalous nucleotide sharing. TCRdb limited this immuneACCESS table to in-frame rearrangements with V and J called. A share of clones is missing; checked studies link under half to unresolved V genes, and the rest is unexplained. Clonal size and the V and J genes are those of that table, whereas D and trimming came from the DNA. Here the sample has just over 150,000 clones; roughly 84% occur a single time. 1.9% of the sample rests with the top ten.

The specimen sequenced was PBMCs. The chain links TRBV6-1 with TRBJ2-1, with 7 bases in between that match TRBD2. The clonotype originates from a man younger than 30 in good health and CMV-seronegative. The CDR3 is CASSAGGADEQFF. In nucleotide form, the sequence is TGTGCCAGCAGTGCGGGAGGTGCGGATGAGCAGTTCTTC.